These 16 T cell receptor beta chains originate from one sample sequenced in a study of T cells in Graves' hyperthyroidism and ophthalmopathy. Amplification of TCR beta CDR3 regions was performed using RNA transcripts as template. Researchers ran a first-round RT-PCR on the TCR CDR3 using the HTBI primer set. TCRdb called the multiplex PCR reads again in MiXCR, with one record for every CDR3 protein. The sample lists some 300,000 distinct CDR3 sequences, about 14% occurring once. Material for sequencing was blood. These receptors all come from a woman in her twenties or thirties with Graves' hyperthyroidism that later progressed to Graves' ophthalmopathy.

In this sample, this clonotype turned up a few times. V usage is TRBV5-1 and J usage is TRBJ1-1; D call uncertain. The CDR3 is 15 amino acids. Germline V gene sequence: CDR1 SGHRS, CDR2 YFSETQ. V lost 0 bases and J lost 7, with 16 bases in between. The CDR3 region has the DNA TGCGCCAGCAGCTTGGCCTTATATGGACGGATTGAAGCTTTCTTT. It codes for CASSLALYGRIEAFF.

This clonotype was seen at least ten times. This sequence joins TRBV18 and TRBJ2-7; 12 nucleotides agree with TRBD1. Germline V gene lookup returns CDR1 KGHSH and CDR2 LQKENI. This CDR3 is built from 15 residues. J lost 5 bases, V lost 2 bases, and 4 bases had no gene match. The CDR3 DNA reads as TGTGCCAGCTCACCAATTGGGACAGGGGGCAACGAGCAGTACTTC. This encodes CASSPIGTGGNEQYF.

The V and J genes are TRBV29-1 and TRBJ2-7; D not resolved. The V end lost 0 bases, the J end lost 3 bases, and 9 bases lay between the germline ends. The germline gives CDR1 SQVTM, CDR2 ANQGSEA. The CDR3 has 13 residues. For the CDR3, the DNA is TGCAGCGTTGAAGAAATCGCCAGCTACGAGCAGTACTTC. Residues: CSVEEIASYEQYF.

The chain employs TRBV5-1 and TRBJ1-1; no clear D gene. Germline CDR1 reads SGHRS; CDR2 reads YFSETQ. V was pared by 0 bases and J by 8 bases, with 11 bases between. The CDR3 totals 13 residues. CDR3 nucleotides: TGCGCCAGCAGCTTGGCTGCATATATGGAAGCTTTCTTT. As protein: CASSLAAYMEAFF.

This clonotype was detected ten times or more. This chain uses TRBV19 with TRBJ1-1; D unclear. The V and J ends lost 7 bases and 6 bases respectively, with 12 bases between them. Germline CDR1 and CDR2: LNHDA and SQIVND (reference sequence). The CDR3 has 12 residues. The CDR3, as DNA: TGTGCCAGTAAGCCAGAATGGGCTGAAGCTTTCTTT. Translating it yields CASKPEWAEAFF.

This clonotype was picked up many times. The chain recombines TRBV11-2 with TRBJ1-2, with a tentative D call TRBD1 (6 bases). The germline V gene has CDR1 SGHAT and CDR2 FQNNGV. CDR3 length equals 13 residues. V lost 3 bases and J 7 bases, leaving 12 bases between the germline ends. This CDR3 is CASSFGQNAGYTF. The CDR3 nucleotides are TGTGCCAGCAGCTTCGGACAGAATGCTGGCTACACCTTC.

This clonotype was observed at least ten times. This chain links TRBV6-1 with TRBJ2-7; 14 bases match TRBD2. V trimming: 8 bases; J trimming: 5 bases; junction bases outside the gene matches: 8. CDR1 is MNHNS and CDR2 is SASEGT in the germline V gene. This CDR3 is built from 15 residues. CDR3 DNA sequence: TGTGCCAGCTTACCGGGACTAGCGGGAGCTGACGAGCAGTACTTC. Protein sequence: CASLPGLAGADEQYF.

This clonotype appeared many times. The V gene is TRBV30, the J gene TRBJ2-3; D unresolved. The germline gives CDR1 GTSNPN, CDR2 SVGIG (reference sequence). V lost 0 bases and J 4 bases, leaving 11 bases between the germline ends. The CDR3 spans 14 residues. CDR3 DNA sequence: TGTGCCTGGAGTGTCCCGAGCGTTTCAGATACGCAGTATTTT. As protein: CAWSVPSVSDTQYF.

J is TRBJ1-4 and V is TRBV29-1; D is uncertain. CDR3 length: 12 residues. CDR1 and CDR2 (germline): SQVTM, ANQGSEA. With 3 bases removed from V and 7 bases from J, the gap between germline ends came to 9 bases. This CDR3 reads CSVEGTAEKLFF. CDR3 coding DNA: TGCAGCGTTGAGGGTACGGCTGAAAAACTGTTTTTT.

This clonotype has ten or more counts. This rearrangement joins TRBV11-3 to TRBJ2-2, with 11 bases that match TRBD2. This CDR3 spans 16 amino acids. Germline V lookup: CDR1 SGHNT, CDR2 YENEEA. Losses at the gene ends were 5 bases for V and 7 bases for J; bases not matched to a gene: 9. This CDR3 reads CASSPGLAEGDGELFF. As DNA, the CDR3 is TGTGCCAGCAGCCCGGGACTAGCGGAGGGGGACGGGGAGCTGTTTTTT.

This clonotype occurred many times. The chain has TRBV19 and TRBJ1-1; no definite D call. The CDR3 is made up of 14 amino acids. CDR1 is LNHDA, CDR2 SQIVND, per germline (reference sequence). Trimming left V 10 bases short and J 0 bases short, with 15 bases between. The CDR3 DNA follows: TGTGCCACCCGGAACGGCCGTCTGAACACTGAAGCTTTCTTT. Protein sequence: CATRNGRLNTEAFF.

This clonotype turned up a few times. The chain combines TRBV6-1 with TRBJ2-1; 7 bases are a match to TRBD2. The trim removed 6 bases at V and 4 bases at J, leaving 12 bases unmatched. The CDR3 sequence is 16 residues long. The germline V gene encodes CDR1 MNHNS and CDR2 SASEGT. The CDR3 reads CASSLLGGRGYNEQFF. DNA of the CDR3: TGTGCCAGCAGCCTACTGGGCGGGAGAGGATACAATGAGCAGTTCTTC.

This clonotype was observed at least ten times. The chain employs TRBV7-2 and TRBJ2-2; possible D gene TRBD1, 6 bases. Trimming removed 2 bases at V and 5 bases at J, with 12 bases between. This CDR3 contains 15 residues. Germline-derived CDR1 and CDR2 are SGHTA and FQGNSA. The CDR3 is CASSLSQGPTGELFF. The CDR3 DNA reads TGTGCCAGCAGCTTATCCCAGGGGCCTACCGGGGAGCTGTTTTTT.

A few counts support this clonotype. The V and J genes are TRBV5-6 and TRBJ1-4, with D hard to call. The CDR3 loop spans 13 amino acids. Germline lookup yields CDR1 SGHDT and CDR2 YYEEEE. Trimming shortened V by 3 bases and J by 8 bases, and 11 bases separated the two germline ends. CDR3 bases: TGTGCCAGCAGCTATAATTTACTGGAAAAACTGTTTTTT. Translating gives CASSYNLLEKLFF.

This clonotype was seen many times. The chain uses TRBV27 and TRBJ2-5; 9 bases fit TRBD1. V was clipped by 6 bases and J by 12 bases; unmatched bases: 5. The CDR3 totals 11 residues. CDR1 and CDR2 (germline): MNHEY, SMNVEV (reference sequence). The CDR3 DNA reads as TGTGCCAGCAGCGGACAGGGGCCGGAGTACTTC. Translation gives CASSGQGPEYF.

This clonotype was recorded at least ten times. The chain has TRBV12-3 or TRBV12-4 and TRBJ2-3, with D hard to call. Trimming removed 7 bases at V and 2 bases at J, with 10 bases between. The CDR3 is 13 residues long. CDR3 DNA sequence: TGTGCCAGCAAGAACCGGAACACAGATACGCAGTATTTT. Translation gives CASKNRNTDTQYF.